This TCR beta chain is drawn from a study of the immune and genomic landscape of osteosarcoma. The CDR3 runs to 14 residues. V was pared by 4 bases and J by 3 bases, with 2 bases of the junction left unmatched. Germline loops: CDR1 SGHRS, CDR2 YFSETQ. Measured with immunoSEQ multiplex PCR; TCRdb has only the in-frame clones, and not every one. The table shows some 10,000 clones, with about two thirds occurring only once. Primary, local recurrence and metastasis osteosarcoma tumors were taken after treatment from poor-prognosis patients. This receptor was identified in a human donor with osteosarcoma. The V and J genes are TRBV5-1 and TRBJ2-2, with TRBD1 matching 8 bases. Sequences were obtained from osteosarcoma tumor tissue from the lung. The CDR3 loop reads CASSLQGDTGELFF. CDR3 nucleotides: TGCGCCAGCAGCCTACAGGGGGACACCGGGGAGCTGTTTTTT.